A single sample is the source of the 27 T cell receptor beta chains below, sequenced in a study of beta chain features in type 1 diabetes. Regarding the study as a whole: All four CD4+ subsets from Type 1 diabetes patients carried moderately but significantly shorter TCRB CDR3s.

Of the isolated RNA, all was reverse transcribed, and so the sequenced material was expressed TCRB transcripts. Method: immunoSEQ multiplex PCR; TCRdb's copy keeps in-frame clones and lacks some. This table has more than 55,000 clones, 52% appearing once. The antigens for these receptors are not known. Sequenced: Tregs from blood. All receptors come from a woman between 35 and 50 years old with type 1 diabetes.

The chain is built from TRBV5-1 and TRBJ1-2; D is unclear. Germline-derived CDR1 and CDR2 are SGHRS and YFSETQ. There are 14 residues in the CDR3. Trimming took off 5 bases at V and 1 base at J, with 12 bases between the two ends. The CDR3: CASSPVTFNYGYTF. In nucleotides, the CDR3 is TGCGCCAGCAGTCCCGTTACATTTAACTATGGCTACACCTTC.

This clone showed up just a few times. CDR3 sequence: CASSIRGYEQYF. The CDR3 DNA reads as TGTGCCAGTAGTATTCGCGGCTACGAGCAGTACTTC. V and J are TRBV19 and TRBJ2-7; D not resolved. The germline V and J ends were trimmed by 3 bases and 3 bases, with 6 bases remaining between them. Germline lookup yields CDR1 LNHDA and CDR2 SQIVND (reference sequence). This CDR3 comprises 12 residues.

The CDR3 nucleotides are TGTGCCAGCAGCAACAAGGCCAGGGACTATGGCTACACCTTC. It encodes CASSNKARDYGYTF. The chain couples TRBV28 to TRBJ1-2; D may be TRBD1 (5 bases). Trimming removed 6 bases at V and 3 bases at J, with 14 bases between. The CDR3 contains 14 residues. Germline V CDR1 and CDR2: MDHEN, SYDVKM.

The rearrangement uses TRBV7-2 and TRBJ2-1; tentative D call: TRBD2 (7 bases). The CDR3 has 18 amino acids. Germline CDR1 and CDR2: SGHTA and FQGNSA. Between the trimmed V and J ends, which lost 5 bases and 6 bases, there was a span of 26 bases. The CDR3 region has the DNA TGTGCCAGCAGCCAAAGGGCGAGGGGGGCAGCGGGGAGCAATGAGCAGTTCTTC. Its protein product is CASSQRARGAAGSNEQFF.

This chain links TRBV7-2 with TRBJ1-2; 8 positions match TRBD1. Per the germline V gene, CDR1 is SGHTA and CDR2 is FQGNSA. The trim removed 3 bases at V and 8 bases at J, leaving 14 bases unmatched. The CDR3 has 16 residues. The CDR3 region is CASSLVVSRGPGGYTF. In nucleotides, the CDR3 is TGTGCCAGCAGCTTGGTGGTTTCCAGGGGGCCGGGGGGCTACACCTTC.

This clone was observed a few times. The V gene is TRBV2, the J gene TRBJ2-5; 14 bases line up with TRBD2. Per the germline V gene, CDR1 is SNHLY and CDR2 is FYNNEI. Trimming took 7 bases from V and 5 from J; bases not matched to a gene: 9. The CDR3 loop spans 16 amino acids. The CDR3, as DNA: TGTGCCAGCAATATGGGACTAGCGGGAGAGGATGAGACCCAGTACTTC. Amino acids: CASNMGLAGEDETQYF.

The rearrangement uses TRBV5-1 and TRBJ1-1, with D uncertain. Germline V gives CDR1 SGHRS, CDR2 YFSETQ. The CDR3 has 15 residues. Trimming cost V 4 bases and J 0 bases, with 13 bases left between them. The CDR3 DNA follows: TGCGCCAGCAGCCCGGTCCCTCACTTGAACACTGAAGCTTTCTTT. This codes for CASSPVPHLNTEAFF.

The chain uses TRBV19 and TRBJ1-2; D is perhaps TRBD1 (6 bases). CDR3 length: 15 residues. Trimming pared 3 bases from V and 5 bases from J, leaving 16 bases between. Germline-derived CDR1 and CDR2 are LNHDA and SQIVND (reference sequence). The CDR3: CASSMKRTDLYGYTF. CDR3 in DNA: TGTGCCAGTAGTATGAAAAGGACAGATCTTTATGGCTACACCTTC. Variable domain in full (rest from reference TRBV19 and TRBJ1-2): DGGITQSPKYLFRKEGQNVTLSCEQNLNHDAMYWYRQDPGQGLRLIYYSQIVNDFQKGDIAEGYSVSREKKESFPLTVTSAQKNPTAFYLCASSMKRTDLYGYTFGSGTRLTVV.

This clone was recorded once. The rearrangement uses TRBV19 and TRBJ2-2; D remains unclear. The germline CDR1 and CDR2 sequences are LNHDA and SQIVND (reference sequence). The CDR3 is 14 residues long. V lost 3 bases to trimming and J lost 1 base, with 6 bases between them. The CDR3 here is CASSMHGNTGELFF. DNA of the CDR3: TGTGCCAGTAGTATGCACGGGAACACCGGGGAGCTGTTTTTT.

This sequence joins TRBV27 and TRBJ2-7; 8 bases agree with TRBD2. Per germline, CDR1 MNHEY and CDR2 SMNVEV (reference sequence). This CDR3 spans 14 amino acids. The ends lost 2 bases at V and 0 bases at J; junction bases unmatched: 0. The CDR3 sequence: CASSLSGSSYEQYF. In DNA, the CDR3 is TGTGCCAGCAGTTTAAGCGGGAGCTCCTACGAGCAGTACTTC.

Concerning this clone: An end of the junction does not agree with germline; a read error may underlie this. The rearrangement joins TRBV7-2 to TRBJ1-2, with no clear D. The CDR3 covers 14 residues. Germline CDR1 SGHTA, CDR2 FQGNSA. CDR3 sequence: CASSLALTGSYLTF. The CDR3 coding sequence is TGTGCCAGCAGCTTAGCGCTAACGGGGTCTTATCTAACTTTC.

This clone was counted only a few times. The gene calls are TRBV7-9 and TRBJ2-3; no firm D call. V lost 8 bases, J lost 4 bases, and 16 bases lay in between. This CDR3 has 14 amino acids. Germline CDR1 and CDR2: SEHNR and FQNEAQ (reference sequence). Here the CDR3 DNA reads TGTGCCAGCGCCATAAGACGGGTCGCAGATACGCAGTATTTT. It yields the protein CASAIRRVADTQYF.

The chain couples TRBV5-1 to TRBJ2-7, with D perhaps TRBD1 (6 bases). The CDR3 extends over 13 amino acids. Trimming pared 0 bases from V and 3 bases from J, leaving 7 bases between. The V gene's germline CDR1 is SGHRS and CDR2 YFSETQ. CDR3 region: CASSLGGGYEQYF. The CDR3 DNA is TGCGCCAGCAGCTTGGGAGGGGGCTACGAGCAGTACTTC. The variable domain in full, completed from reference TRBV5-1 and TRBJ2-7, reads KAGVTQTPRYLIKTRGQQVTLSCSPISGHRSVSWYQQTPGQGLQFLFEYFSETQRNKGNFPGRFSGRQFSNSRSEMNVSTLELGDSALYLCASSLGGGYEQYFGPGTRLTVT.

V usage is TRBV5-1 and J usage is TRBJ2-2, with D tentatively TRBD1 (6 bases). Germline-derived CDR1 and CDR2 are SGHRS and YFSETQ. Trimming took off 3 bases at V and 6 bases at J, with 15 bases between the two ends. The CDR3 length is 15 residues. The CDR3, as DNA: TGCGCCAGCAGCTGGGCCCACAGGGATCCCGGGGAGCTGTTTTTT. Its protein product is CASSWAHRDPGELFF.

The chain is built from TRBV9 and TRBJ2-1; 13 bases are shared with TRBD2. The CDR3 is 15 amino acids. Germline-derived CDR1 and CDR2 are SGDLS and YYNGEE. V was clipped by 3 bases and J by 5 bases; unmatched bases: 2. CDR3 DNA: TGTGCCAGCAGCGAGGGACTAGCGGGGAACAATGAGCAGTTCTTC. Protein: CASSEGLAGNNEQFF.

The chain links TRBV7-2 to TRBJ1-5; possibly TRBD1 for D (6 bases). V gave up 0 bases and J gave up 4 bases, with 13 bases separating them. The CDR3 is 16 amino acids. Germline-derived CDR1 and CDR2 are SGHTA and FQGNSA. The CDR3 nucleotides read TGTGCCAGCAGCTTAGCTCCCGGGACATCTAATCAGCCCCAGCATTTT. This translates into CASSLAPGTSNQPQHF.

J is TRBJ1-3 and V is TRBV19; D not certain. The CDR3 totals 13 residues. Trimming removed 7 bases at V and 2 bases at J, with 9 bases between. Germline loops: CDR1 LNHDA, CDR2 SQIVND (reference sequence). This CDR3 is CASIEIPGNTIYF. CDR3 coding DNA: TGTGCCAGTATTGAGATCCCTGGAAACACCATATATTTT. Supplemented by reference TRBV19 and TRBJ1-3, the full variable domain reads DGGITQSPKYLFRKEGQNVTLSCEQNLNHDAMYWYRQDPGQGLRLIYYSQIVNDFQKGDIAEGYSVSREKKESFPLTVTSAQKNPTAFYLCASIEIPGNTIYFGEGSWLTVV.

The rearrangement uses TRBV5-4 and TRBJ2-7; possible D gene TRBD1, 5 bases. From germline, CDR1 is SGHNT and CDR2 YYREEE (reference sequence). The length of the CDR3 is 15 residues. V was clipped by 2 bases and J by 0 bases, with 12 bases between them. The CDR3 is CASSFGQGLSYEQYF. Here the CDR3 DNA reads TGTGCCAGCAGCTTTGGGCAGGGCCTCTCCTACGAGCAGTACTTC.

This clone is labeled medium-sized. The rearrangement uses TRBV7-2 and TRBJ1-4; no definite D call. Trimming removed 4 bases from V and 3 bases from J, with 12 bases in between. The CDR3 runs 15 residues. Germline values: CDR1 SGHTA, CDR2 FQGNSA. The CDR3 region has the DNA TGTGCCAGCAGCTCCCAAGGAGGATCTAATGAAAAACTGTTTTTT. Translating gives CASSSQGGSNEKLFF.

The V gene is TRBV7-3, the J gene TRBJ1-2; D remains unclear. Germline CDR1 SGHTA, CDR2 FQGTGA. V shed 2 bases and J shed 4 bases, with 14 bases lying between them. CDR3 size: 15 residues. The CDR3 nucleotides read TGTGCCAGCAGCTTAGGAGGTGGCACCGCCTATGGCTACACCTTC. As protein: CASSLGGGTAYGYTF.

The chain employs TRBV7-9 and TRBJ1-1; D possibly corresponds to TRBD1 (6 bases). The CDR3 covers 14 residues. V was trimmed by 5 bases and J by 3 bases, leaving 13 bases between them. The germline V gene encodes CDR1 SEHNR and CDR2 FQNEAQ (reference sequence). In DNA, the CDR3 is TGTGCCAGCAGCCAGGGGATTCGGTACACTGAAGCTTTCTTT. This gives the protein CASSQGIRYTEAFF. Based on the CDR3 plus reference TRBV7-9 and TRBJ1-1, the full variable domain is DTGVSQNPRHKITKRGQNVTFRCDPISEHNRLYWYRQTLGQGPEFLTYFQNEAQLEKSRLLSDRFSAERPKGSFSTLEIQRTEQGDSAMYLCASSQGIRYTEAFFGQGTRLTVV.

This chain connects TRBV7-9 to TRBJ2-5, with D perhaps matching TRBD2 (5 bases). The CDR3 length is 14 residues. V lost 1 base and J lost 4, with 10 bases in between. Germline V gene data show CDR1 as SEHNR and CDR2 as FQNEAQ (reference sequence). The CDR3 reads CASSLGIGRETQYF. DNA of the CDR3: TGTGCCAGCAGCTTAGGAATAGGGAGAGAGACCCAGTACTTC.

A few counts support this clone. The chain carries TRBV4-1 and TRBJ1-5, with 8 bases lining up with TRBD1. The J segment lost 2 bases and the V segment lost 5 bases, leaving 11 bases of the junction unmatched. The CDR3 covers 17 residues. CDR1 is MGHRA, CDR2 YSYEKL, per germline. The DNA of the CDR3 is TGCGCCAGCAGCAGTTGGACAGGGACGGGAGGCAATCAGCCCCAGCATTTT. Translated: CASSSWTGTGGNQPQHF.

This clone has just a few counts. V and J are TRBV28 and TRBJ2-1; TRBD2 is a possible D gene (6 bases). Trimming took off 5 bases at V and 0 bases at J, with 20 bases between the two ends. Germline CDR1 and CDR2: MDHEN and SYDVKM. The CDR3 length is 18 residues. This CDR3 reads CASSPRTTSLLSYNEQFF. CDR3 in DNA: TGTGCCAGCAGTCCCAGGACTACCTCTCTCCTCTCCTACAATGAGCAGTTCTTC.

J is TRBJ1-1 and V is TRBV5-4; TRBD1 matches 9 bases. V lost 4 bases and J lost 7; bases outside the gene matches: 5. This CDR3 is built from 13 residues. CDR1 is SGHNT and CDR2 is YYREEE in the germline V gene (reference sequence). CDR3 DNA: TGTGCCAGCAGCGCTGGACAGGGGTTTGAAGCTTTCTTT. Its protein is CASSAGQGFEAFF. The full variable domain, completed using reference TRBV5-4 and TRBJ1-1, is ETGVTQSPTHLIKTRGQQVTLRCSSQSGHNTVSWYQQALGQGPQFIFQYYREEENGRGNFPPRFSGLQFPNYSSELNVNALELDDSALYLCASSAGQGFEAFFGQGTRLTVV.

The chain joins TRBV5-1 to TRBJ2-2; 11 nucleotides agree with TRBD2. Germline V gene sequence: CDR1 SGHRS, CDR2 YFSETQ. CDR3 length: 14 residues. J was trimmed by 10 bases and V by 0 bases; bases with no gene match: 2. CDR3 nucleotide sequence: TGCGCCAGCAGCTTGGGACTAGCGGGATTGGAGCTGTTTTTT. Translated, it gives CASSLGLAGLELFF.

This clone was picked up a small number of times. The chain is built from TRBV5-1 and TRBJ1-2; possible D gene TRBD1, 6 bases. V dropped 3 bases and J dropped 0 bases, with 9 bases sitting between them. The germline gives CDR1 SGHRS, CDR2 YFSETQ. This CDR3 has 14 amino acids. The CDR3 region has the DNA TGCGCCAGCAGCTCCAGGACAGCTAACTATGGCTACACCTTC. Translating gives CASSSRTANYGYTF. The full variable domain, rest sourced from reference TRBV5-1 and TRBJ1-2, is KAGVTQTPRYLIKTRGQQVTLSCSPISGHRSVSWYQQTPGQGLQFLFEYFSETQRNKGNFPGRFSGRQFSNSRSEMNVSTLELGDSALYLCASSSRTANYGYTFGSGTRLTVV.